This entry concerns a single T cell receptor beta chain. The CDR3 length is 13 residues. Trimming removed 2 bases from V and 4 bases from J; junction bases left unmatched: 1. CDR1 and CDR2 (germline): MGHRA, YSYEKL. This entry belongs to a study of blood T cell repertoires in COVID-19. Clones were read by immunoSEQ multiplex PCR, and TCRdb kept only the in-frame ones, dropping some. Here the sample spans around 200,000 clones, roughly 90% being singletons. V gene TRBV4-1 combines with J gene TRBJ2-5, with 7 positions matching TRBD2. The source of this sequence is a woman under 40 who had recovered from COVID-19. The sample comprised PBMCs or T cells enriched from blood (not recorded which). The CDR3: CASSQIAGETQYF. The CDR3 DNA reads TGCGCCAGCAGCCAAATAGCGGGAGAGACCCAGTACTTC.